These 18 T cell receptor beta chains originate from one sample sequenced in a study of long-term antiretroviral therapy in people with HIV. They ran version v3.0 of the immunoSEQ assay at survey level. Here immunoSEQ multiplex PCR was the method, and the copy in TCRdb shows in-frame clones only, minus some. The table shows roughly 17,000 clones, with just under 80% occurring only once. The sequences come from unsorted PBMCs, collected 0.3 years after starting antiretroviral therapy. All receptors come from a woman in her forties or fifties with HIV.

This clone was observed a few times. The J gene is TRBJ1-2, the V gene TRBV4-1; D not resolved. The ends were cut back, 1 base at V and 2 bases at J, with 8 bases in the middle. Germline CDR1 reads MGHRA; CDR2 reads YSYEKL. The CDR3 is made up of 14 amino acids. CDR3: CASSQVEENYGYTF. In nucleotides, the CDR3 is TGCGCCAGCAGCCAAGTCGAGGAAAACTATGGCTACACCTTC.

J is TRBJ2-3 and V is TRBV4-2; no reliable D call. Germline CDR1 LGHNA, CDR2 YNFKEQ. V was shortened by 1 base and J by 5 bases, with 7 bases between the two germline ends. The CDR3 spans 13 residues. The CDR3 sequence is CASSQALGDTQYF. The CDR3 DNA sequence: TGTGCCAGCAGCCAAGCACTGGGAGATACGCAGTATTTT.

The chain employs TRBV30 and TRBJ1-5; D gene uncertain. Germline V gene sequence: CDR1 GTSNPN, CDR2 SVGIG (reference sequence). V was trimmed by 8 bases and J by 0 bases, leaving 14 bases between them. The CDR3 has 14 residues. DNA for the CDR3: TGTGCCGCGTCCGAAGGTTATAGCAATCAGCCCCAGCATTTT. Encoded protein: CAASEGYSNQPQHF.

V usage is TRBV30 and J usage is TRBJ1-1; D possibly corresponds to TRBD1 (6 bases). The V end lost 4 bases, the J end lost 7 bases, and 13 bases lay between the germline ends. This CDR3 has 12 residues. Germline loops: CDR1 GTSNPN, CDR2 SVGIG (reference sequence). CDR3 bases: TGTGCCTGGATGGGGGCAGGGAGTGAAGCTTTCTTT. Residues: CAWMGAGSEAFF.

This clone occurred once. The chain employs TRBV5-1 and TRBJ1-2; 8 bases align to TRBD1. The ends lost 4 bases at V and 5 bases at J; junction bases unmatched: 19. The CDR3 is 18 amino acids. Germline V gene lookup returns CDR1 SGHRS and CDR2 YFSETQ. The chain's CDR3 is CASSPRDRSVTTGYGYTF. The CDR3 DNA reads as TGCGCCAGCAGCCCCCGGGACAGGTCCGTAACAACCGGGTATGGCTACACCTTC.

This chain joins TRBV10-3 and TRBJ2-1, with 9 nucleotides matching TRBD2. This CDR3 region has 15 residues. Unmatched junction bases numbered 3, after V lost 3 bases and J lost 3 bases. Germline CDR1 is ENHRY and CDR2 is SYGVKD. The CDR3 protein is CAISDPSGNYNEQFF. Here the CDR3 DNA reads TGTGCCATCAGTGACCCTAGCGGGAACTACAATGAGCAGTTCTTC.

The chain is built from TRBV5-1 and TRBJ2-3; TRBD2 aligns across 12 bases. The germline V gene has CDR1 SGHRS and CDR2 YFSETQ. Trimming at V came to 4 bases and at J to 6 bases, leaving 12 bases not matched to a gene. This CDR3 region has 17 residues. For the CDR3, the DNA is TGCGCCAGCAGCCCAACCCTTCTAGCGGGGGGGTCCGATACGCAGTATTTT. Its translation: CASSPTLLAGGSDTQYF.

V is TRBV9 and J is TRBJ1-2; 7 bases are shared with TRBD1. CDR3 length equals 15 residues. The J segment lost 0 bases and the V segment lost 3 bases, leaving 5 bases of the junction unmatched. From germline, CDR1 is SGDLS and CDR2 YYNGEE. As DNA, the CDR3 is TGTGCCAGCAGCGGGGGACAGATGGCTAACTATGGCTACACCTTC. It encodes CASSGGQMANYGYTF.

The chain links TRBV30 to TRBJ1-1, with D uncertain. The CDR3 totals 13 residues. V lost 0 bases and J 4 bases, leaving 9 bases between the germline ends. Germline V gene data show CDR1 as GTSNPN and CDR2 as SVGIG (reference sequence). CDR3 nucleotides: TGTGCCTGGAGTGTCTGGGGTGGCACTGAAGCTTTCTTT. It codes for CAWSVWGGTEAFF. Full variable domain (rest looked up from reference TRBV30 and TRBJ1-1): SQTIHQWPATLVQPVGSPLSLECTVEGTSNPNLYWYRQAAGRGLQLLFYSVGIGQISSEVPQNLSASRPQDRQFILSSKKLLLSDSGFYLCAWSVWGGTEAFFGQGTRLTVV.

The rearrangement joins TRBV19 to TRBJ2-7; D is perhaps TRBD1 (6 bases). Trimming shortened V by 3 bases and J by 6 bases, and 15 bases separated the two germline ends. CDR1 and CDR2 from the germline V gene are LNHDA and SQIVND (reference sequence). The CDR3 sequence is 14 residues long. For the CDR3, the DNA is TGTGCCAGTAGTATTTCCAGGGGCGAGTCCGAGCAGTACTTC. This encodes CASSISRGESEQYF. The full variable domain, its missing parts supplied by reference TRBV19 and TRBJ2-7, is DGGITQSPKYLFRKEGQNVTLSCEQNLNHDAMYWYRQDPGQGLRLIYYSQIVNDFQKGDIAEGYSVSREKKESFPLTVTSAQKNPTAFYLCASSISRGESEQYFGPGTRLTVT.

The chain recombines TRBV6-4 with TRBJ2-1; no definite D call. Trimming cost V 3 bases and J 5 bases, with 8 bases left between them. There are 13 residues in the CDR3. Germline-derived CDR1 and CDR2 are MRHNA and SNTAGT. The CDR3 loop is CASSEEPHNEQFF. The CDR3 DNA reads TGTGCCAGCAGTGAAGAGCCTCACAATGAGCAGTTCTTC.

The chain links TRBV5-1 to TRBJ1-5; possible D gene TRBD1, 6 bases. Deletions cut 4 bases from V and 6 bases from J, with 26 bases between. Germline CDR1 and CDR2: SGHRS and YFSETQ. This CDR3 is 18 amino acids long. The CDR3 bases are TGCGCCAGCAGCAAAAACAGGCCCGATGGGGGCCCAGCTCAGCCCCAGCATTTT. Protein product: CASSKNRPDGGPAQPQHF. Combining the CDR3 with reference TRBV5-1 and TRBJ1-5 gives the whole variable domain KAGVTQTPRYLIKTRGQQVTLSCSPISGHRSVSWYQQTPGQGLQFLFEYFSETQRNKGNFPGRFSGRQFSNSRSEMNVSTLELGDSALYLCASSKNRPDGGPAQPQHFGDGTRLSIL.

This clone was seen once. This chain joins TRBV19 and TRBJ2-1; D call uncertain. This CDR3 has 13 residues. Trimming shortened V by 5 bases and J by 0 bases, and 5 bases separated the two germline ends. From germline, CDR1 is LNHDA and CDR2 SQIVND (reference sequence). The CDR3: CASSRSSYNEQFF. CDR3 in DNA: TGTGCCAGTAGTCGGAGCTCCTACAATGAGCAGTTCTTC.

For the CDR3, the DNA is TGTGCCAGTAGTATTTGGGACAGCTCACCCCTCCACTTT. Its translation is CASSIWDSSPLHF. The J gene is TRBJ1-6, the V gene TRBV19, with 7 nucleotides matching TRBD1. After removal of 3 bases from V and 10 bases from J, the junction contained 3 bases not matched to a gene. CDR1 LNHDA and CDR2 SQIVND come from the germline V gene (reference sequence). The CDR3 covers 13 residues.

The V call is TRBV28, the J call TRBJ2-7, with no clear D. This CDR3 is built from 10 residues. Germline V lookup: CDR1 MDHEN, CDR2 SYDVKM. The V gene lost 5 bases and the J gene lost 7 bases, with 6 bases spanning the gap. CDR3 sequence reads: CASSKDEQYF. The DNA for the CDR3 is TGTGCCAGCAGTAAGGATGAGCAGTACTTC.

CDR3 region: CAWTTDFSGANVLTF. The CDR3 bases are TGTGCCTGGACTACCGACTTCTCTGGGGCCAACGTCCTGACTTTC. The rearrangement uses TRBV30 and TRBJ2-6; D remains unclear. The V end was cut by 4 bases, the J end by 0 bases, with 10 bases between. This CDR3 is built from 15 residues. Per the germline V gene, CDR1 is GTSNPN and CDR2 is SVGIG (reference sequence). The full variable domain, in which reference TRBV30 and TRBJ2-6 provide the parts outside the CDR3, is SQTIHQWPATLVQPVGSPLSLECTVEGTSNPNLYWYRQAAGRGLQLLFYSVGIGQISSEVPQNLSASRPQDRQFILSSKKLLLSDSGFYLCAWTTDFSGANVLTFGAGSRLTVL.

This clone was recorded once. The chain joins TRBV27 to TRBJ2-5; the match to TRBD2 covers 10 bases. The J segment lost 4 bases and the V segment lost 7 bases, leaving 9 bases of the junction unmatched. This CDR3 region has 15 residues. Germline-derived CDR1 and CDR2 are MNHEY and SMNVEV (reference sequence). CDR3 DNA: TGTGCCAGCACAAATAGCGGGGGGCCCCTAGAGACCCAGTACTTC. As protein: CASTNSGGPLETQYF.

This sequence joins TRBV19 and TRBJ1-2; D is possibly TRBD1 (5 bases). Germline V gene lookup returns CDR1 LNHDA and CDR2 SQIVND (reference sequence). The CDR3 totals 15 residues. V gave up 3 bases and J gave up 8 bases, with 19 bases separating them. The CDR3: CASSIGVSEGEGYTF. The CDR3 nucleotides are TGTGCCAGTAGTATCGGCGTCTCCGAAGGGGAAGGCTACACCTTC.